Listed here are 11 T cell receptor beta chains from one sample, sequenced in a study of molecular identifiers for immune sequencing clone quantification. Each CDR3 protein is one row after TCRdb ran MiXCR on the PCR reads. This table has nearly 650,000 distinct CDR3 sequences, about 25% appearing once. Sequenced: naive CD8+ T cells from blood, with Jurkat cell RNA spiked in. Subset meaning: FACS-sorted CD8+CD4-CCR7+CD45RA+ naive T cells. These receptor sequences come from a human donor in good health. Some libraries in this study had Jurkat cell RNA spiked in.

The V gene is TRBV19, the J gene TRBJ1-5, with 7 bases fitting TRBD1. V lost 1 base and J lost 6; bases outside the gene matches: 6. The CDR3 runs to 15 residues. CDR1 is LNHDA, CDR2 SQIVND, per germline (reference sequence). CDR3 amino acids: CASSIVWTGGQPQHF. The DNA of the CDR3 is TGTGCCAGTAGTATAGTTTGGACAGGAGGTCAGCCCCAGCATTTT.

Remarks on this clonotype: A much more abundant neighbour one base away suggests this may be a read error. The conserved phenylalanine or tryptophan normally closing the CDR3 is absent here, so this likely arose from a read error. The chain couples TRBV23-1 to TRBJ1-5, with D possibly TRBD1 on 6 matching bases. TRBV23-1 is labeled an ORF, and its function is uncertain. There are 18 residues in the CDR3. Trimming stripped 0 bases from V and 3 bases from J, with 18 bases between. The CDR3 DNA follows: TGCGCCAGCAGTCAATCACGCCCCCCGGGACAACTCAATCAGCCCCAGCATATT. It codes for CASSQSRPPGQLNQPQHI.

This clonotype has at least ten counts. The genes are TRBV2 and TRBJ1-5, with TRBD1 identical over 9 bases. Germline CDR1 reads SNHLY; CDR2 reads FYNNEI. This CDR3 comprises 17 residues. V lost 6 bases to trimming and J lost 0 bases; unmatched junction nucleotides: 9. The CDR3 sequence: CASRGTGLGFSNQPQHF. The DNA of the CDR3 is TGTGCCAGCAGAGGGACAGGGTTGGGCTTTAGCAATCAGCCCCAGCATTTT.

Concerning this clonotype: A read error may explain this, as a much larger clone is one base away. The genes are TRBV6-1 and TRBJ2-3; 9 nucleotides agree with TRBD2. The CDR3 loop spans 20 amino acids. The ends lost 3 bases at V and 4 bases at J; junction bases unmatched: 20. The germline V gene encodes CDR1 MNHNS and CDR2 SASEGT. The CDR3 bases are TGTGCCAGCAGTGACTTCCCCCAGGCCTCCATTAGCGGGAGTGCAGATACGCAGTATTTT. Amino acids: CASSDFPQASISGSADTQYF.

This clonotype appeared once. The chain is built from TRBV30 and TRBJ2-7, with TRBD2 identical over 9 bases. CDR1 is GTSNPN, CDR2 SVGIG, per germline (reference sequence). V shed 0 bases, J shed 2 bases, and the junction held 2 bases outside the gene matches. The CDR3 sequence is 14 residues long. CDR3 sequence: CAWSVGTSPYEQYF. Here the CDR3 DNA reads TGTGCCTGGAGTGTAGGGACTAGCCCCTACGAGCAGTACTTC.

This clonotype has ten or more counts. This chain connects TRBV5-6 to TRBJ2-1; TRBD2 agrees at 10 bases. The trim removed 2 bases at V and 1 base at J, leaving 0 bases unmatched. Germline lookup yields CDR1 SGHDT and CDR2 YYEEEE. The CDR3 extends over 15 amino acids. In nucleotides, the CDR3 is TGTGCCAGCAGCTTACTAGCGGGGTCCTACAATGAGCAGTTCTTC. Its translation is CASSLLAGSYNEQFF.

This clonotype was seen ten or more times. The V gene is TRBV7-6, the J gene TRBJ2-3; 11 nucleotides match TRBD2. Germline V lookup: CDR1 SGHVS, CDR2 FNYEAQ. The CDR3 is made up of 19 amino acids. Germline trimming cut 1 base from V and 3 bases from J; bases unmatched to any gene: 12. CDR3 in amino acids: CASSLDRPGTSGETDTQYF. The CDR3 region has the DNA TGTGCCAGCAGCTTAGACCGTCCGGGGACTAGCGGAGAAACAGATACGCAGTATTTT.

This clonotype occurred a few times. Its ends do not fully match the called genes, so a read error is possible. This sequence joins TRBV6-5 and TRBJ1-1, with D maybe TRBD1 (5 bases). The CDR3 totals 14 residues. Germline CDR1 is MNHEY and CDR2 is SVGAGI. The CDR3, as DNA: TGTGCCAGCAGTGACTCGACAGCGCTCACTGAAGCTTTCTTT. This sequence encodes CASSDSTALTEAFF.

The table lists this clonotype with a few counts. The chain recombines TRBV23-1 with TRBJ2-3, with D uncertain. TRBV23-1 is classed as an ORF, of uncertain function. The CDR3 runs to 17 residues. V was clipped by 0 bases and J by 5 bases, with 18 bases between them. DNA of the CDR3: TGCGCCAGCAGTCAATCAGGCCAGCTTCCCCTGGGAGATACGCAGTATTTT. This gives the protein CASSQSGQLPLGDTQYF.

A note on this clonotype: This may stem from a read error, because a much larger clone lies one nucleotide away. The CDR3 loop reads CASSPPTSGGTDTQYF. The CDR3 region has the DNA TGTGCCAGCAGCCCACCGACTAGCGGAGGCACAGATACGCAGTATTTT. This chain joins TRBV7-9 and TRBJ2-3; 9 bases align to TRBD2. With 5 bases clipped from V and 1 base from J, the junction kept 7 bases outside the gene matches. From germline, CDR1 is SEHNR and CDR2 FQNEAQ (reference sequence). There are 16 residues in the CDR3.

The chain joins TRBV4-3 to TRBJ1-1; D remains ambiguous. The CDR3 has 14 amino acids. The germline V and J ends were trimmed by 0 bases and 6 bases, with 11 bases remaining between them. CDR1 and CDR2 (germline): LGHNA, YSLEER. The CDR3 loop is CASSQEGSYAEAFF. The CDR3 DNA is TGCGCCAGCAGCCAAGAAGGCAGCTACGCTGAAGCTTTCTTT.